This T cell receptor beta chain originates from a study of cytomegalovirus exposure and HLA in healthy donors. General study findings and limits: Donors were assumed by presence/absence analyses to have roughly uniform sequencing depth.

Comments on this clone: Its target is unknown.

The PCR used 60 Vbeta and 13 Jbeta primers. Clones were sequenced by immunoSEQ multiplex PCR, and TCRdb holds only the in-frame ones, with some missing. The table has more than 60,000 clones, 70% to 85% seen once. In germline, CDR1 is SGHAT, CDR2 FQNNGV. V gave up 6 bases and J gave up 1 base, with 11 bases separating them. This CDR3 region has 14 residues. The TCR sequence derives from a man between 65 and 85 years old in good health and CMV-seropositive. This sequence joins TRBV11-2 and TRBJ2-3; D might be TRBD2 (6 bases). Sequencing was performed on PBMCs. This CDR3 reads CASRGQRGTDTQYF. As DNA, the CDR3 is TGTGCCAGCAGAGGTCAGCGGGGCACAGATACGCAGTATTTT. Full variable domain (rest looked up from reference TRBV11-2 and TRBJ2-3): EAGVAQSPRYKIIEKRQSVAFWCNPISGHATLYWYQQILGQGPKLLIQFQNNGVVDDSQLPKDRFSAERLKGVDSTLKIQPAKLEDSAVYLCASRGQRGTDTQYFGPGTRLTVL.